Listed here are 14 T cell receptor beta chains from one sample, sequenced in a study of post-analysis software for immune sequencing data. General observations from the study: Higher frequency in patients than in controls was seen for a handful of TRBV segments, with TRBV5-6, TRBV5-1 and TRBV20-1 among them.

Unique molecular identifiers were carried by the TCR beta cDNA libraries. TCRdb re-called the PCR reads through MiXCR, storing one row per CDR3 protein. The table lists under 900,000 distinct CDR3 sequences, roughly 50% of them singletons. Antigen specificity for these receptors is unknown. Sequenced input: blood. These TCRs come from a girl aged 5-17 years with multiple sclerosis.

V usage is TRBV4-1 and J usage is TRBJ2-7; 7 bases are shared with TRBD1. This CDR3 is built from 14 residues. The germline V gene has CDR1 MGHRA and CDR2 YSYEKL. V was clipped by 2 bases and J by 5 bases; unmatched bases: 6. The CDR3 loop reads CASSQLRQGHEQYF. The DNA of the CDR3 is TGCGCCAGCAGCCAATTAAGACAGGGCCACGAGCAGTACTTC.

This chain links TRBV29-1 with TRBJ2-3; D is unclear. Trimming took off 4 bases at V and 2 bases at J, with 16 bases between the two ends. This CDR3 is 15 amino acids long. Germline V gene sequence: CDR1 SQVTM, CDR2 ANQGSEA. The CDR3 sequence: CSVVSRASNTDTQYF. Here the CDR3 DNA reads TGCAGCGTTGTGAGTCGTGCCAGCAACACAGATACGCAGTATTTT.

The V and J genes are TRBV20-1 and TRBJ2-7; a weak D match, TRBD1 (6 bases). V dropped 2 bases and J dropped 1 base, with 9 bases sitting between them. Germline CDR1 is DFQATT and CDR2 is SNEGSKA (reference sequence). CDR3 size: 13 residues. The CDR3 region is CSARSGTSYEQYF. The CDR3 nucleotides read TGCAGTGCTAGATCGGGGACATCCTACGAGCAGTACTTC.

The chain joins TRBV20-1 to TRBJ2-1; 8 bases are shared with TRBD2. This CDR3 region has 14 residues. V gave up 3 bases and J gave up 7 bases; unmatched junction bases: 8. Germline CDR1 DFQATT, CDR2 SNEGSKA (reference sequence). The CDR3: CSASKAGAKNEQFF. In nucleotides, the CDR3 is TGCAGTGCTAGTAAAGCGGGAGCGAAAAATGAGCAGTTCTTC.

For this clonotype: The junction does not match germline at one end; this may be a read error. This sequence joins TRBV6-5 and TRBJ2-1; 8 bases fit TRBD1. There are 13 residues in the CDR3. CDR1 MNHEY and CDR2 SVGAGI come from the germline V gene. CDR3 in amino acids: CASSRDRLNERFF. The CDR3 region has the DNA TGTGCCAGCAGCAGGGACAGGTTGAATGAGCGGTTCTTC.

V gene TRBV11-1 combines with J gene TRBJ1-6; TRBD1 matches 9 bases. The J segment lost 7 bases and the V segment lost 4 bases, leaving 5 bases of the junction unmatched. The CDR3 spans 15 residues. Looked up from germline, CDR1 is SGHAT and CDR2 is FQDESV (reference sequence). In nucleotides, the CDR3 is TGTGCCAGCAGCTGGGGACAGGGAGAAAATTCACCCCTCCACTTT. It yields the protein CASSWGQGENSPLHF.

The chain uses TRBV5-1 and TRBJ2-7; 11 positions agree with TRBD2. The germline CDR1 and CDR2 sequences are SGHRS and YFSETQ. Losses at the gene ends were 3 bases for V and 2 bases for J; bases not matched to a gene: 4. CDR3 length equals 15 residues. The CDR3, as DNA: TGCGCCAGCAGCTGGGGTAGCGGGAGGGCCTACGAGCAGTACTTC. It is translated as CASSWGSGRAYEQYF.

The rearrangement links TRBV18 to TRBJ2-1; D gene ambiguous. The V end lost 3 bases, the J end lost 0 bases, and 9 bases lay between the germline ends. This CDR3 comprises 15 residues. Germline V gives CDR1 KGHSH, CDR2 LQKENI. CDR3 coding DNA: TGTGCCAGCTCACCTGCCAGATCCTCCTACAATGAGCAGTTCTTC. This sequence encodes CASSPARSSYNEQFF.

Notes on this clonotype: The junction departs from the called germline gene at one end, perhaps through a read error. This chain joins TRBV6-5 and TRBJ2-5, with TRBD1 matching 7 bases. The CDR3 length is 15 residues. From germline, CDR1 is MNHEY and CDR2 SVGAGI. The CDR3 loop is CVSSYWGQTRETQYF. In DNA form, the CDR3 reads TGTGTCAGCAGTTACTGGGGACAGACAAGAGAGACCCAGTACTTC.

This clonotype was detected only once. The chain has TRBV12-3 or TRBV12-4 and TRBJ2-3; TRBD1 aligns across 7 bases. Trimming cost V 5 bases and J 5 bases; bases outside gene matches: 10. This CDR3 contains 15 residues. CDR3 DNA: TGTGCCAGCAGTACCCCGGGACAGATAAAAGATACGCAGTATTTT. Its translation: CASSTPGQIKDTQYF.

This clonotype was recorded only once. The chain employs TRBV20-1 and TRBJ2-7; 8 bases match TRBD2. The DNA end lines up better with TRBJ2-5; the J call may be wrong. Looked up from germline, CDR1 is DFQATT and CDR2 is SNEGSKA (reference sequence). This CDR3 has 14 amino acids. Here the CDR3 DNA reads TGCAGTGCTAGGGTGTCGCTAGCGGGAGAGACCCAGTACTTC. Protein: CSARVSLAGETQYF.

This clonotype appeared a single time. The chain employs TRBV20-1 and TRBJ2-1; D may be TRBD2 (6 bases). V lost 6 bases, J lost 0 bases, and 18 bases lay in between. The CDR3 is 16 amino acids. Per germline, CDR1 DFQATT and CDR2 SNEGSKA (reference sequence). CDR3 sequence reads: CSATGGVVSSYNEQFF. The CDR3 DNA is TGCAGTGCGACTGGCGGGGTGGTGAGCTCCTACAATGAGCAGTTCTTC.

CDR3 sequence (DNA): TGCAGTGCCACCCCTAGCGGCTCCTACAATGAGCAGTTCTTC. Translation gives CSATPSGSYNEQFF. The chain links TRBV20-1 to TRBJ2-1; 7 nucleotides line up with TRBD2. The CDR3 has 14 amino acids. Germline CDR1 is DFQATT and CDR2 is SNEGSKA (reference sequence). V lost 6 bases to trimming and J lost 0 bases; unmatched junction nucleotides: 5.

V usage is TRBV6-5 and J usage is TRBJ1-2, with 10 bases identical to TRBD1. J lost 8 bases, V lost 6 bases, and 15 bases had no gene match. The length of the CDR3 is 16 residues. Germline V gives CDR1 MNHEY, CDR2 SVGAGI. The CDR3: CASRLLGDRGREGYTF. The CDR3 coding sequence is TGTGCCAGCAGATTGCTCGGGGACAGGGGTCGTGAGGGCTACACCTTC.